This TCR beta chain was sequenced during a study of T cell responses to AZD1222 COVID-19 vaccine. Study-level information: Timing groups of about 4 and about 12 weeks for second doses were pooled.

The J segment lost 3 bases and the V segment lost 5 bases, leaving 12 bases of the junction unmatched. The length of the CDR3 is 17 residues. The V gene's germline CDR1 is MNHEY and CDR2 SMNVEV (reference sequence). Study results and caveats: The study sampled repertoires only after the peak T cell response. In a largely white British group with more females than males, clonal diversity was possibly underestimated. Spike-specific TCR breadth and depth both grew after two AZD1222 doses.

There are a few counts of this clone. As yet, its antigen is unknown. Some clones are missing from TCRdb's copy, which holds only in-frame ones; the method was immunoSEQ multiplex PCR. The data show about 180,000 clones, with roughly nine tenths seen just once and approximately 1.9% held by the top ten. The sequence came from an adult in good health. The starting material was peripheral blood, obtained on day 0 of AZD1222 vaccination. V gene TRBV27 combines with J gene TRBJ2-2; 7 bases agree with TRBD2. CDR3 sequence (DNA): TGTGCCAGCAGTCCATCTCCGGGACTAACGTACACCGGGGAGCTGTTTTTT. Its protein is CASSPSPGLTYTGELFF.